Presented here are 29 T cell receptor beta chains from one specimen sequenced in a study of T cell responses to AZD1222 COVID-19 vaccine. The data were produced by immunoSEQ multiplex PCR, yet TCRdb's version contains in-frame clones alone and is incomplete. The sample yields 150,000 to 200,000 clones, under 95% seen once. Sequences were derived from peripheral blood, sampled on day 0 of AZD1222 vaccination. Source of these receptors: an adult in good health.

The CDR3 DNA reads TGTGCCAGCAGTTTAGGAACTAGCGGGTTAGAGACCCAGTACTTC. This encodes CASSLGTSGLETQYF. The chain joins TRBV27 to TRBJ2-5, with TRBD2 matching over 9 bases. The CDR3 loop spans 15 amino acids. With V trimmed by 2 bases and J by 4 bases, 5 bases remained unmatched. Germline loops: CDR1 MNHEY, CDR2 SMNVEV (reference sequence).

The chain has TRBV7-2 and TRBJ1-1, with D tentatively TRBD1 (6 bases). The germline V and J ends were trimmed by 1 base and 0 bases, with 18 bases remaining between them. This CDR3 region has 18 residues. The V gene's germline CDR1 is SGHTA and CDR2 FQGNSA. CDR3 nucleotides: TGTGCCAGCAGCTTAGACTTCGGACAGAGGGGCTTGAACACTGAAGCTTTCTTT. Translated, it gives CASSLDFGQRGLNTEAFF. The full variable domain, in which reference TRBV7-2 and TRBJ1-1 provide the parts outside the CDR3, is GAGVSQSPSNKVTEKGKDVELRCDPISGHTALYWYRQSLGQGLEFLIYFQGNSAPDKSGLPSDRFSAERTGGSVSTLTIQRTQQEDSAVYLCASSLDFGQRGLNTEAFFGQGTRLTVV.

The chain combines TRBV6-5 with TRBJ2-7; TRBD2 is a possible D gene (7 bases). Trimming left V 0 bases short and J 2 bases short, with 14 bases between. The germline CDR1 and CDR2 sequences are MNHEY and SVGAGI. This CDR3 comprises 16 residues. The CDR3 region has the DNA TGTGCCAGCAGTTACTCGAAGGGGGGGAGGGCCTACGAGCAGTACTTC. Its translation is CASSYSKGGRAYEQYF.

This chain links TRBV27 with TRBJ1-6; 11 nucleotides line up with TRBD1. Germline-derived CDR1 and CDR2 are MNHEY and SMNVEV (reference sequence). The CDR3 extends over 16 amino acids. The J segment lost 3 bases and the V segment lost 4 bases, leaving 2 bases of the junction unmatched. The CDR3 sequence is CASSSGTGGYNSPLHF. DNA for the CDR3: TGTGCCAGCAGTTCCGGGACAGGGGGCTATAATTCACCCCTCCACTTT.

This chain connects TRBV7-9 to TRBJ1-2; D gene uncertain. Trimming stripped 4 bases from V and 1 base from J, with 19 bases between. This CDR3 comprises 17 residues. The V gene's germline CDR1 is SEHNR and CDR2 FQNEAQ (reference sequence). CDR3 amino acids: CASSSRPGSEFNYGYTF. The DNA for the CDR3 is TGTGCCAGCAGCTCCCGCCCCGGGTCGGAATTTAACTATGGCTACACCTTC. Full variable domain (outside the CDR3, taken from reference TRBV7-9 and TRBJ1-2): DTGVSQNPRHKITKRGQNVTFRCDPISEHNRLYWYRQTLGQGPEFLTYFQNEAQLEKSRLLSDRFSAERPKGSFSTLEIQRTEQGDSAMYLCASSSRPGSEFNYGYTFGSGTRLTVV.

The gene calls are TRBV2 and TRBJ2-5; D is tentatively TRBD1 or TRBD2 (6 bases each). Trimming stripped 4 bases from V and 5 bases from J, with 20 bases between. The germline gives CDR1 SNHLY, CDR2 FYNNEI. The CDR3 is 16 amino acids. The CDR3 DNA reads TGTGCCAGCAGTGCACAGGGACTTCAAAGAGGGGAGACCCAGTACTTC. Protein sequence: CASSAQGLQRGETQYF.

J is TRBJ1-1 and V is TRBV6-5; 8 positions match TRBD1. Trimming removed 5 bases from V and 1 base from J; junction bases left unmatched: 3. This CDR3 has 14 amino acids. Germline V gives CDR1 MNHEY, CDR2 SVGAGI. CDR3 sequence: CASSRDRRNTEAFF. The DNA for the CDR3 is TGTGCCAGCAGTCGGGACAGGAGGAACACTGAAGCTTTCTTT.

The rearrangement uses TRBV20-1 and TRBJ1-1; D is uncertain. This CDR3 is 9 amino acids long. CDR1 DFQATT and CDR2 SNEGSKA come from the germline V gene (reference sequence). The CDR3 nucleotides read TGCAGGGCGGCCACTGAAGCTTTCTTT. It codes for CRAATEAFF.

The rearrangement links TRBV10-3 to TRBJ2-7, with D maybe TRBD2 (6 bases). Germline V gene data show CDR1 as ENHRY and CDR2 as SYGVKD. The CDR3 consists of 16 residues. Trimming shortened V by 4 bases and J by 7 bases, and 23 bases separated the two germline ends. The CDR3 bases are TGTGCCATCAGTGGTCCCTCCGGGGAGGTTGTTTGGGAGCAGTACTTC. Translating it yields CAISGPSGEVVWEQYF.

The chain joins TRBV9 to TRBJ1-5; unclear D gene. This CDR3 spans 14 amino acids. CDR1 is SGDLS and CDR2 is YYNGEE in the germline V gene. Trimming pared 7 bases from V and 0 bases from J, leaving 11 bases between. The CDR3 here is CASGTGYSNQPQHF. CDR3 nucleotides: TGTGCCAGCGGTACGGGGTATAGCAATCAGCCCCAGCATTTT. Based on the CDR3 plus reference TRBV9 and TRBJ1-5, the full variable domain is DSGVTQTPKHLITATGQRVTLRCSPRSGDLSVYWYQQSLDQGLQFLIQYYNGEERAKGNILERFSAQQFPDLHSELNLSSLELGDSALYFCASGTGYSNQPQHFGDGTRLSIL.

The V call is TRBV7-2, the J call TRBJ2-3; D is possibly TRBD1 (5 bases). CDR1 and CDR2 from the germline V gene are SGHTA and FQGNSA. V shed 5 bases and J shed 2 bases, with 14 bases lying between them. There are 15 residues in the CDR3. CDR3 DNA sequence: TGTGCCAGCAGCGTGGGGCAGGGCTTCACAGATACGCAGTATTTT. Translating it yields CASSVGQGFTDTQYF.

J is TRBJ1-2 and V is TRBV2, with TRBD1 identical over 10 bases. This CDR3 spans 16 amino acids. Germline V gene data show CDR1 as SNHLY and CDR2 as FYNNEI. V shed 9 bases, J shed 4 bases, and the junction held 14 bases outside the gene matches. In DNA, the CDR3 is TGTGCCAGGACCCGGGACAGGGGAAATTGGGGCTATGGCTACACCTTC. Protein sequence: CARTRDRGNWGYGYTF.

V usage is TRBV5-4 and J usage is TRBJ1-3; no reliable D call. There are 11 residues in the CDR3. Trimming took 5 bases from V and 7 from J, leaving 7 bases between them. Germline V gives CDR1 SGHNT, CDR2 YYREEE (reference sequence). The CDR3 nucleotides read TGTGCCAGCAGTTCACGGAACACCATATATTTT. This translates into CASSSRNTIYF.

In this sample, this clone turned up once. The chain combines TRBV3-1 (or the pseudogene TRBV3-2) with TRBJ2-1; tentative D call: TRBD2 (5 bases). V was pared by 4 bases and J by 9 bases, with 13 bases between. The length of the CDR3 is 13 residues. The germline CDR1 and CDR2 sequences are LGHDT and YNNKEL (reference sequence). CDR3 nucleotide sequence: TGTGCCAGCAGCCGGGGAGCCCGGGGTGAGCAGTTCTTC. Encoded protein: CASSRGARGEQFF.

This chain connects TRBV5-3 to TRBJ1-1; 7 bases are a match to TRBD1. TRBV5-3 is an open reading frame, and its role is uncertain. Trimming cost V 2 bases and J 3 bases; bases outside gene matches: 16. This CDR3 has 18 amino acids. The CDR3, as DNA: TGTGCCAGAAGCTTACGAAAAACAGGGGCGAGGCCCCACACTGAAGCTTTCTTT. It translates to CARSLRKTGARPHTEAFF.

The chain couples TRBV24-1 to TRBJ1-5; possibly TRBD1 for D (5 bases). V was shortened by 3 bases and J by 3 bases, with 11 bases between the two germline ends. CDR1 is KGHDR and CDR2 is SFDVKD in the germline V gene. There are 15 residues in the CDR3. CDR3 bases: TGTGCCACCAGTGATGCCGGGACTTACAATCAGCCCCAGCATTTT. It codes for CATSDAGTYNQPQHF.

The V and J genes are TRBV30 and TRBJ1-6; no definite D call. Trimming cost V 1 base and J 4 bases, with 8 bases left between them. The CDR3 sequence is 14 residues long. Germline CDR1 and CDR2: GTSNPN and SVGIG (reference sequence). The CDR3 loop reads CAWSEAVYNSPLHF. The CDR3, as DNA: TGTGCCTGGAGTGAGGCGGTATATAATTCACCCCTCCACTTT.

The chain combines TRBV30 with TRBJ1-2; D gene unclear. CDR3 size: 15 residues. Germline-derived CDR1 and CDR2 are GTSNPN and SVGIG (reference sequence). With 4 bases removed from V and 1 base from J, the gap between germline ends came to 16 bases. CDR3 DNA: TGTGCCTGGATCGCCGGAGCAGTACTTAACTATGGCTACACCTTC. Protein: CAWIAGAVLNYGYTF.

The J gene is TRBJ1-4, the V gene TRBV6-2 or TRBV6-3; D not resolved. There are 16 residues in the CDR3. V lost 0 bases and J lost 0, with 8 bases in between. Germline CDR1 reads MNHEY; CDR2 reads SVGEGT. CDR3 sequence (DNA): TGTGCCAGCAGTTACTCGGACCGTTCAACTAATGAAAAACTGTTTTTT. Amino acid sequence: CASSYSDRSTNEKLFF.

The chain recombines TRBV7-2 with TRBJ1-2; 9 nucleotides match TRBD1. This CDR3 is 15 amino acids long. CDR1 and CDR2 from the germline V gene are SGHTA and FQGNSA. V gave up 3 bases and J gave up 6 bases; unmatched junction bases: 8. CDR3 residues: CASSLLRTGEDGYTF. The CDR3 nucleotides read TGTGCCAGCAGCTTGTTACGGACAGGGGAAGATGGCTACACCTTC.

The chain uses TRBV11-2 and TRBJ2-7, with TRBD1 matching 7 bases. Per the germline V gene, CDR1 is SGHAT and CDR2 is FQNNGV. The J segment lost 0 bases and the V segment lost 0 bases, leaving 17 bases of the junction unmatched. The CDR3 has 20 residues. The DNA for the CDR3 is TGTGCCAGCAGCTTAGATGGGACAGAGGGGTCCGCAGCCTACTCCTACGAGCAGTACTTC. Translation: CASSLDGTEGSAAYSYEQYF.

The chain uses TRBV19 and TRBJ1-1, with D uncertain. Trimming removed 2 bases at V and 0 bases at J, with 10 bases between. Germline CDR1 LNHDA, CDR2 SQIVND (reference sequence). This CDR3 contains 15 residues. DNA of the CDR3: TGTGCCAGTAGTATAAAGGGAGGGATGAACACTGAAGCTTTCTTT. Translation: CASSIKGGMNTEAFF.

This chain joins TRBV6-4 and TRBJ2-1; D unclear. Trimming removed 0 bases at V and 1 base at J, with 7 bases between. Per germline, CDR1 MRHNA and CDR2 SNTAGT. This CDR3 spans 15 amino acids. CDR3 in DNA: TGTGCCAGCAGTGACTCCGTGGCTTCCTACAATGAGCAGTTCTTC. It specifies CASSDSVASYNEQFF.

CDR3 DNA: TGTGCCAGCAGTCTGGCTAGCGGGGGCTCCTACGAGCAGTACTTC. Amino acid sequence: CASSLASGGSYEQYF. The chain has TRBV27 and TRBJ2-7; 10 bases fit TRBD2. This CDR3 contains 15 residues. From germline, CDR1 is MNHEY and CDR2 SMNVEV (reference sequence). V shed 5 bases, J shed 0 bases, and the junction held 4 bases outside the gene matches.

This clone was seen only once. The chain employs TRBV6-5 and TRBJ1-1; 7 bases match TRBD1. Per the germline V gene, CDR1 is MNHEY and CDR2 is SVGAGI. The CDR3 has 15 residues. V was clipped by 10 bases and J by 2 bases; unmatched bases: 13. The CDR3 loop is CATYEVRTGNTEAFF. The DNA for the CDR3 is TGTGCCACCTACGAGGTCCGGACAGGCAACACTGAAGCTTTCTTT.

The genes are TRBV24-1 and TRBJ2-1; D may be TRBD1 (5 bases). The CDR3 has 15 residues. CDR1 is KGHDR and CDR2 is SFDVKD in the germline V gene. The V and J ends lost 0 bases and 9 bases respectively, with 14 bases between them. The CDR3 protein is CATSDLTTWGGEQFF. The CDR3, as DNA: TGTGCCACCAGTGATTTGACCACTTGGGGCGGTGAGCAGTTCTTC.

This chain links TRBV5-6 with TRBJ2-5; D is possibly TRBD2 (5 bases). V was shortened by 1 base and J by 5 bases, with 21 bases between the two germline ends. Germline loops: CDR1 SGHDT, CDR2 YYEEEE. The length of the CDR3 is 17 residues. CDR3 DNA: TGTGCCAGCAGCTTGCGGAGCGGTCACGCGCTGGGGGAGACCCAGTACTTC. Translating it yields CASSLRSGHALGETQYF. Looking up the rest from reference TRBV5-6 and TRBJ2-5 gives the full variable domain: DAGVTQSPTHLIKTRGQQVTLRCSPKSGHDTVSWYQQALGQGPQFIFQYYEEEERQRGNFPDRFSGHQFPNYSSELNVNALLLGDSALYLCASSLRSGHALGETQYFGPGTRLLVL.

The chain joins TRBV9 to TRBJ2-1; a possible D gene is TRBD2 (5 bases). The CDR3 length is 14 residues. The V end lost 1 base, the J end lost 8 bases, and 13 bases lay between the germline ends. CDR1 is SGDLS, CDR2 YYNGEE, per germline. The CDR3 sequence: CASSVSPRGHEQFF. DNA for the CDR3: TGTGCCAGCAGCGTAAGCCCCCGGGGTCATGAGCAGTTCTTC.

The CDR3 DNA sequence: TGTGCCACCAGCAGAACAGGGGAAGCCGGGGAGCTGTTTTTT. It encodes CATSRTGEAGELFF. V gene TRBV15 combines with J gene TRBJ2-2, with 7 bases that match TRBD1. CDR1 and CDR2 from the germline V gene are LNHNV and YYDKDF (reference sequence). J lost 6 bases, V lost 2 bases, and 3 bases had no gene match. The CDR3 runs to 14 residues.